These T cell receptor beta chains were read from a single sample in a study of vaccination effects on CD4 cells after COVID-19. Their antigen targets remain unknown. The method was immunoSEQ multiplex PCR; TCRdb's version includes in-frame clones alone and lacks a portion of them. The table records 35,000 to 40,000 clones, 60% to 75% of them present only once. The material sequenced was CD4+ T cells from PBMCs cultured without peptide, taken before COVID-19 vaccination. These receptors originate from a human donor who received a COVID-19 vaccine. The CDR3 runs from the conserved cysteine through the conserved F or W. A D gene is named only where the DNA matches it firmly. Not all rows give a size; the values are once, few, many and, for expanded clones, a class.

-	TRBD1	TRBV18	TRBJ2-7	CASRDSSYEQYF	TGTGCCAGCCGGGACAGCTCCTACGAGCAGTACTTC
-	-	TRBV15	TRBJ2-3	CATKTDLLTDTQYF	TGTGCCACCAAAACAGACCTCCTCACAGATACGCAGTATTTT
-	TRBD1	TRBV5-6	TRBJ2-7	CASSSVSTGEIKYF	TGTGCCAGCAGCTCTGTATCGACAGGGGAAATTAAGTACTTC
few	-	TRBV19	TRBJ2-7	CASSIAGGLGEQYF	TGTGCCAGTAGTATAGCGGGCGGCCTGGGGGAGCAGTACTTC
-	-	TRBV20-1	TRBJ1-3	CSASNPRASGNTIYF	TGCAGTGCTAGTAACCCGCGGGCCTCTGGAAACACCATATATTTT
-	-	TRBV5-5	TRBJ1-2	CASSLDGVYGYTF	TGTGCCAGCAGCTTGGACGGAGTCTATGGCTACACCTTC
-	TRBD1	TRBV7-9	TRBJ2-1	CASSLEVWTGMFF	TGTGCCAGCAGCTTAGAGGTTTGGACAGGGATGTTCTTC
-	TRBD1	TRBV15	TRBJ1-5	CATSRGQGAFASNQPQHF	TGTGCCACCAGCAGGGGACAGGGGGCTTTTGCAAGCAATCAGCCCCAGCATTTT
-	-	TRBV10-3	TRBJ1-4	CAISEGAGTNEKLFF	TGTGCCATCAGTGAGGGGGCAGGAACTAATGAAAAACTGTTTTTT
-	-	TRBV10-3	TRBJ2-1	CAAGPRNEQFF	TGTGCCGCGGGACCGCGAAATGAGCAGTTCTTC
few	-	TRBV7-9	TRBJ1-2	CASSLLKGGGYTF	TGTGCCAGCAGCTTATTAAAGGGGGGCGGCTACACCTTC
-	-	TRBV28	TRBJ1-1	CASSPRARREAFF	TGTGCCAGCAGTCCTCGGGCCAGACGTGAAGCTTTCTTT
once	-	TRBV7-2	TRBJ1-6	CASSLEWQEGWNSPLHF	TGTGCCAGCAGCTTAGAGTGGCAGGAGGGTTGGAATTCACCCCTCCACTTT
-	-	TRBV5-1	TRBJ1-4	CASSLAPPGTNEKLFF	TGCGCCAGCAGCTTGGCTCCCCCGGGGACTAATGAAAAACTGTTTTTT
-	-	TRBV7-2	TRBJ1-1	CASSFRRMNTEAFF	TGTGCCAGCAGCTTCAGACGAATGAACACTGAAGCTTTCTTT
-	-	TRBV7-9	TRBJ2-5	CASTYLGETQYF	TGTGCCAGCACTTACCTGGGGGAGACCCAGTACTTC
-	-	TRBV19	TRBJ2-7	CASSPTRGGDEQYF	TGTGCCAGTAGTCCCACCAGGGGAGGGGACGAGCAGTACTTC
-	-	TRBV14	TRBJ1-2	CASSLGPWDGYTF	TGTGCCAGCAGCCTCGGGCCCTGGGATGGCTACACCTTC
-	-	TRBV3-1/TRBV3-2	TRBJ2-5	CASSQVETQYF	TGTGCCAGCAGCCAAGTAGAGACCCAGTACTTC
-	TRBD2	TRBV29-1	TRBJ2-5	CSCGLAGLQETQYF	TGCAGCTGTGGACTAGCGGGGCTCCAAGAGACCCAGTACTTC
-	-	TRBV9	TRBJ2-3	CASSPASAVRDTQYF	TGTGCCAGCAGCCCCGCCAGCGCAGTGAGAGATACGCAGTATTTT
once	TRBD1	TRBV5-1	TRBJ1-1	CASSPDRGEAFF	TGCGCCAGCAGCCCAGACAGGGGTGAAGCTTTCTTT
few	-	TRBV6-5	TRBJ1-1	CASSPDRKNTEAFF	TGTGCCAGCAGTCCTGACAGGAAGAACACTGAAGCTTTCTTT
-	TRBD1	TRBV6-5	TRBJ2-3	CASRRTGTTDTQYF	TGTGCCAGCAGAAGGACAGGGACCACAGATACGCAGTATTTT
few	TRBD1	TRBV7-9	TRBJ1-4	CASSLGQGALREKLFF	TGTGCCAGCAGCCTGGGACAGGGAGCCTTAAGAGAAAAACTGTTTTTT
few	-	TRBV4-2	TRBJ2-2	CASSPPGANTGELFF	TGTGCCAGCAGCCCCCCGGGGGCGAACACCGGGGAGCTGTTTTTT
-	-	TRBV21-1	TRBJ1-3	CASSKYGTDSGNTIYF	TGTGCCAGCAGCAAATATGGGACGGACTCTGGAAACACCATATATTTT
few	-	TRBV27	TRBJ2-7	CASRAQGPYEQYF	TGTGCCAGCAGAGCGCAGGGTCCCTACGAGCAGTACTTC
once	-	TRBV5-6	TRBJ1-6	CASSLVPGIGSPLHF	TGTGCCAGCAGCTTGGTCCCGGGCATAGGCTCACCCCTCCACTTT
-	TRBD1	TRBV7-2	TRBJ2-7	CASSPGTGVYEQYF	TGTGCCAGCAGCCCCGGGACAGGGGTCTACGAGCAGTACTTC
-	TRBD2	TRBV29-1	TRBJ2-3	CSVKGLAGKTDTQYF	TGCAGCGTAAAGGGACTAGCGGGAAAGACAGATACGCAGTATTTT
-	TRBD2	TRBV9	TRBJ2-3	CASSVAWARLADYTDTQYF	TGTGCCAGCAGCGTAGCTTGGGCCCGACTAGCGGACTACACAGATACGCAGTATTTT
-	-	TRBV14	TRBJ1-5	CASSQGQISHSNQPQHF	TGTGCCAGCAGCCAAGGTCAGATAAGTCATAGCAATCAGCCCCAGCATTTT
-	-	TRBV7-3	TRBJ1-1	CASSLTAVGTEAFF	TGTGCCAGCAGCCTCACCGCAGTAGGGACTGAAGCTTTCTTT
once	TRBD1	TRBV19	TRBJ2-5	CASIDPGQGETQYF	TGTGCCAGTATTGATCCGGGACAGGGAGAGACCCAGTACTTC
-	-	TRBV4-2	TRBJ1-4	CASSQGTENEKLFF	TGTGCCAGCAGCCAAGGGACAGAAAATGAAAAACTGTTTTTT
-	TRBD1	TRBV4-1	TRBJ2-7	CASSQAPGTATQEQYF	TGCGCCAGCAGCCAAGCACCCGGGACAGCCACCCAGGAGCAGTACTTC